These 16 T cell receptor beta chains were sequenced from one sample in a study of T cell repertoires in cytomegalovirus infection. TCRdb recomputed calls from the reads with MiXCR, one row per CDR3 protein. The data show about 530,000 distinct CDR3 sequences, with around 27% seen just once and about 12% held by the top ten. Specimen: PBMCs. Receptor source: a human donor in good health (CMV status not recorded). Some clones in this sample may be carry-over from other donors' samples.

V usage is TRBV6-2 or TRBV6-3 and J usage is TRBJ2-5; 8 positions agree with TRBD2. The V segment lost 6 bases and the J segment 5 bases; nucleotides outside the gene matches: 5. This CDR3 contains 13 residues. Per germline, CDR1 MNHEY and CDR2 SVGEGT. The CDR3 sequence is CASRPTSDETQYF. The DNA of the CDR3 is TGTGCCAGCAGACCGACTAGCGACGAGACCCAGTACTTC.

V usage is TRBV19 and J usage is TRBJ2-1; 12 bases map to TRBD1. The germline V gene encodes CDR1 LNHDA and CDR2 SQIVND (reference sequence). With 5 bases clipped from V and 8 bases from J, the junction kept 7 bases outside the gene matches. There are 15 residues in the CDR3. CDR3 in DNA: TGTGCCAGTAGTGGCCGGGACAGGGGGCTCGATGAGCAGTTCTTC. Its protein is CASSGRDRGLDEQFF.

The chain employs TRBV5-4 and TRBJ2-2, with TRBD2 matching 7 bases. V lost 2 bases to trimming and J lost 5 bases; unmatched junction nucleotides: 3. This CDR3 has 14 amino acids. Germline CDR1 SGHNT, CDR2 YYREEE (reference sequence). The CDR3 loop reads CASSLREGTGELFF. The CDR3 DNA sequence: TGTGCCAGCAGCTTAAGGGAGGGGACCGGGGAGCTGTTTTTT.

This chain links TRBV28 with TRBJ2-5; 10 positions agree with TRBD2. The J segment lost 1 base and the V segment lost 3 bases, leaving 14 bases of the junction unmatched. Germline V gene data show CDR1 as MDHEN and CDR2 as SYDVKM. There are 19 residues in the CDR3. The CDR3 region has the DNA TGTGCCAGCAGTTTTAGGTCTGGGCTAGCGGGAGCGCGCCAAGAGACCCAGTACTTC. Its translation: CASSFRSGLAGARQETQYF. Full variable domain (outside the CDR3, taken from reference TRBV28 and TRBJ2-5): DVKVTQSSRYLVKRTGEKVFLECVQDMDHENMFWYRQDPGLGLRLIYFSYDVKMKEKGDIPEGYSVSREKKERFSLILESASTNQTSMYLCASSFRSGLAGARQETQYFGPGTRLLVL.

The rearrangement uses TRBV19 and TRBJ1-5; TRBD1 matches 12 bases. The V and J ends lost 6 bases and 6 bases, in that order; junction bases with no gene match: 9. Germline loops: CDR1 LNHDA, CDR2 SQIVND (reference sequence). This CDR3 has 16 residues. This CDR3 reads CASRLGTGGAGQPQHF. For the CDR3, the DNA is TGTGCCAGTAGGTTAGGGACAGGGGGCGCAGGTCAGCCCCAGCATTTT. The whole variable domain, remainder taken from reference TRBV19 and TRBJ1-5, is DGGITQSPKYLFRKEGQNVTLSCEQNLNHDAMYWYRQDPGQGLRLIYYSQIVNDFQKGDIAEGYSVSREKKESFPLTVTSAQKNPTAFYLCASRLGTGGAGQPQHFGDGTRLSIL.

This clonotype was observed a few times. V usage is TRBV4-1 and J usage is TRBJ1-6, with D perhaps matching TRBD1 (5 bases). This CDR3 spans 16 amino acids. CDR1 and CDR2 (germline): MGHRA, YSYEKL. Trimming removed 0 bases at V and 8 bases at J, with 14 bases between. This CDR3 reads CASSQDGIGADSPLHF. The CDR3 DNA reads as TGCGCCAGCAGCCAAGATGGGATAGGGGCTGATTCACCCCTCCACTTT.

This chain uses TRBV12-3 or TRBV12-4 with TRBJ1-2; possibly TRBD1 for D (5 bases). V gave up 3 bases and J gave up 5 bases, with 19 bases separating them. CDR3 length equals 16 residues. The CDR3 spells CASSFTDIQEKYGYTF. The CDR3 nucleotides read TGTGCCAGCAGTTTTACGGACATCCAGGAAAAGTATGGCTACACCTTC.

CDR3 region: CASSTQGAEQYV. The CDR3, as DNA: TGTGCCAGCAGTACCCAGGGGGCTGAGCAGTACGTC. The chain combines TRBV28 with TRBJ2-7; 8 bases fit TRBD1. With V trimmed by 5 bases and J by 7 bases, 4 bases remained unmatched. CDR1 and CDR2 (germline): MDHEN, SYDVKM. This CDR3 comprises 12 residues.

This clonotype was detected a few times. The V gene is TRBV6-5, the J gene TRBJ1-1, with D unresolved. The germline V gene has CDR1 MNHEY and CDR2 SVGAGI. Trimming cost V 0 bases and J 4 bases, with 12 bases left between them. This CDR3 is 15 amino acids long. Here the CDR3 reads CASSYSRGWSTEAFF. CDR3 in DNA: TGTGCCAGCAGTTACTCGAGAGGATGGAGCACTGAAGCTTTCTTT.

This clonotype has only a few counts. The V gene is TRBV12-3 or TRBV12-4, the J gene TRBJ1-1, with a tentative D call TRBD1 (5 bases). Trimming removed 8 bases at V and 4 bases at J, with 11 bases between. The CDR3 has 12 amino acids. The CDR3 DNA follows: TGTGCCAGCCTTCGGGGGGGCACTGAAGCTTTCTTT. Protein sequence: CASLRGGTEAFF.

Many counts were recorded for this clonotype. The CDR3 sequence: CASSLGRGRQETQYF. CDR3 DNA sequence: TGTGCCAGCAGTTTAGGCAGGGGGCGACAAGAGACCCAGTACTTC. The chain joins TRBV27 to TRBJ2-5, with TRBD1 matching 8 bases. Germline V lookup: CDR1 MNHEY, CDR2 SMNVEV (reference sequence). This CDR3 has 15 amino acids. Trimming took 2 bases from V and 2 from J; bases not matched to a gene: 4.

This clonotype was counted a few times. The chain couples TRBV7-9 to TRBJ2-7; no clear D gene. CDR1 is SEHNR, CDR2 FQNEAQ, per germline (reference sequence). The CDR3 has 13 amino acids. V was trimmed by 0 bases and J by 7 bases, leaving 10 bases between them. The CDR3 nucleotides are TGTGCCAGCAGCTTAGCTTTGGGTCTGGAGCAGTACTTC. It translates to CASSLALGLEQYF. Based on the CDR3 plus reference TRBV7-9 and TRBJ2-7, the full variable domain is DTGVSQNPRHKITKRGQNVTFRCDPISEHNRLYWYRQTLGQGPEFLTYFQNEAQLEKSRLLSDRFSAERPKGSFSTLEIQRTEQGDSAMYLCASSLALGLEQYFGPGTRLTVT.

This clonotype was counted between two and nine times. The V call is TRBV11-2, the J call TRBJ1-5; 9 nucleotides agree with TRBD1. CDR3 length equals 16 residues. CDR1 and CDR2 from the germline V gene are SGHAT and FQNNGV. The V segment lost 3 bases and the J segment 5 bases; nucleotides outside the gene matches: 8. DNA of the CDR3: TGTGCCAGCAGCTTGTATCTGACAGGGGGGGATCAGCCCCAGCATTTT. Amino acid sequence: CASSLYLTGGDQPQHF.

The chain has TRBV19 and TRBJ2-3, with 15 bases fitting TRBD2. CDR1 LNHDA and CDR2 SQIVND come from the germline V gene (reference sequence). With 7 bases clipped from V and 4 bases from J, the junction kept 12 bases outside the gene matches. CDR3 size: 18 residues. The CDR3 spells CASTGGLAGGILADTQYF. The CDR3 DNA reads TGTGCCAGTACGGGGGGACTAGCGGGAGGCATTCTAGCAGATACGCAGTATTTT.

This clonotype was seen at least ten times. The V call is TRBV7-2, the J call TRBJ2-7, with 7 bases matching TRBD2. Trimming cost V 2 bases and J 1 base; bases outside gene matches: 5. Germline loops: CDR1 SGHTA, CDR2 FQGNSA. The CDR3 length is 15 residues. CDR3 coding DNA: TGTGCCAGCAGCTTAATGGTGGGAGGGTCCTACGAGCAGTACTTC. Translating it yields CASSLMVGGSYEQYF.

This clonotype has a handful of counts. The V and J genes are TRBV10-3 and TRBJ2-5; D is uncertain. The ends were cut back, 2 bases at V and 1 base at J, with 2 bases in the middle. CDR3 length equals 12 residues. Per the germline V gene, CDR1 is ENHRY and CDR2 is SYGVKD. The CDR3 DNA sequence: TGTGCCATCAGTGAGCCCCAAGAGACCCAGTACTTC. It translates to CAISEPQETQYF.